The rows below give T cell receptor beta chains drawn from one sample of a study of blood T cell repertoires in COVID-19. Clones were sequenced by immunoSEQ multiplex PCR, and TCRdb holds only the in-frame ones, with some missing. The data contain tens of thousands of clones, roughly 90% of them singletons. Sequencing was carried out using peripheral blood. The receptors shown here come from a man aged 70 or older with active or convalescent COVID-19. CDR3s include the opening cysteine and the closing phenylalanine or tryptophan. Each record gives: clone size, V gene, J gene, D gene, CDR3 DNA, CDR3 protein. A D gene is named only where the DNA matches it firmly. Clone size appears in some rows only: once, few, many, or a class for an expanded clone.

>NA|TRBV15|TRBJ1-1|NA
TGTGCCACCAGCAGAGAATACAGGGTTGGAGCTTTCTTT
CATSREYRVGAFF
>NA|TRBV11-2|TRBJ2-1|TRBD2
TGTGCCAGCAGCCCCCCTAGCGGGAATGAGCAGTTCTTC
CASSPPSGNEQFF
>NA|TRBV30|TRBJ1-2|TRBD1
TGTGCCTGGAGTGCAGTGAGGACAGGGGGAGGCTACACCTTC
CAWSAVRTGGGYTF
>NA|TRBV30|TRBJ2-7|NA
TGTGCCTGGAGTGTAGGGGGGGTGTCCTACGAGCAGTACTTC
CAWSVGGVSYEQYF
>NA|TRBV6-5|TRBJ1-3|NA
TGTGCCAGCAGGGTCAGCTCTGGAAACACCATATATTTT
CASRVSSGNTIYF
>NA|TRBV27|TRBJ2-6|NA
TGTGCCAGCAGTCCGCAGTTATCTGGGGCCAACGTCCTGACTTTC
CASSPQLSGANVLTF
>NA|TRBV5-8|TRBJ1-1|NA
TGTGCCAGCAGCCGGACAGCTAACACTGAAGCTTTCTTT
CASSRTANTEAFF
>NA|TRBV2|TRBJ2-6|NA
TGTGCCAGCAGAGAAGGGGCGGGGGCCAACGTCCTGACTTTC
CASREGAGANVLTF
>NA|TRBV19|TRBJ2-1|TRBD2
TGTGCCAGCTGGGCCGGGGCAGCGGGGAGCGGAGAGCAGTTCTTC
CASWAGAAGSGEQFF
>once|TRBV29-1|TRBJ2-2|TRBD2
TGCAGCGGGGGCGGGGGACTATCGAACACCGGGGAGCTGTTTTTT
CSGGGGLSNTGELFF
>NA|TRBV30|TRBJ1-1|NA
TGTGCCTGGAGTGACGATAGCAGGGAGAACACTGAAGCTTTCTTT
CAWSDDSRENTEAFF